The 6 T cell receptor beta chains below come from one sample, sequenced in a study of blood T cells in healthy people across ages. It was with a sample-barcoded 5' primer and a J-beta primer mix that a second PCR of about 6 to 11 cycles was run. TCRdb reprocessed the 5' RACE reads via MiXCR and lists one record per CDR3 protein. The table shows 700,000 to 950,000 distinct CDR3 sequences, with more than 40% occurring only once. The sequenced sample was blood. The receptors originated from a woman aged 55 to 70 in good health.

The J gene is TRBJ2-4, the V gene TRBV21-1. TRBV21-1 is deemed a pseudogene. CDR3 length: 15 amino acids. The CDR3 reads CASTIAVRGVDIQYF. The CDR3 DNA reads TGTGCCAGCACTATAGCTGTAAGAGGAGTTGACATTCAGTACTTC.

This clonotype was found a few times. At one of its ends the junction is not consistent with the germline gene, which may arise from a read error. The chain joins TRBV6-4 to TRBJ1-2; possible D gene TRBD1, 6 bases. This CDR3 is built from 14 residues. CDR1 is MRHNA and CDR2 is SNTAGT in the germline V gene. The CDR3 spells CASSEFRGNDGYTF. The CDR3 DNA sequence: TGTGCCAGCAGTGAGTTCAGGGGTAACGATGGCTACACCTTC.

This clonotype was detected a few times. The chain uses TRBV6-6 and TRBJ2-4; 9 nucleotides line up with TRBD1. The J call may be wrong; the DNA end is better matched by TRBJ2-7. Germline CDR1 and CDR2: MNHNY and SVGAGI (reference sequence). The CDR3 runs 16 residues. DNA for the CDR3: TGTGCCAGCAGTTCTAGAATGGGACAGGGCGTTGGCGAGCAGTACTTC. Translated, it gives CASSSRMGQGVGEQYF.

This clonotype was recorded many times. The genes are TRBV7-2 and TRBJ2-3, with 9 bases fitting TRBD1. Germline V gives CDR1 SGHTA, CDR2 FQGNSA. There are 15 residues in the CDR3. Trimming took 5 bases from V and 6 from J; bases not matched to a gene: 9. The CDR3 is CASSPTGGAGDTQYF. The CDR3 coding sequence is TGTGCCAGCAGCCCAACAGGGGGCGCGGGGGATACGCAGTATTTT.

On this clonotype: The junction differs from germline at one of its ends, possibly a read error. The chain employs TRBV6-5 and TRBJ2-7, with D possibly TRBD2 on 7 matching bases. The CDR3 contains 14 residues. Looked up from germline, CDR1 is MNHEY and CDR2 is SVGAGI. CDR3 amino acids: CAGSLAGDNRVRYF. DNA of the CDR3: TGTGCCGGCAGCCTCGCGGGGGATAACAGGGTGAGGTACTTC.

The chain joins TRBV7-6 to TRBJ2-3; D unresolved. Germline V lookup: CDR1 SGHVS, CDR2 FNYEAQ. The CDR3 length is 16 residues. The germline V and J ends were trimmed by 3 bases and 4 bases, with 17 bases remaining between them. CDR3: CASSFLPTGVADTQYF. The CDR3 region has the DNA TGTGCCAGCAGCTTTCTCCCAACTGGGGTCGCAGATACGCAGTATTTT.